The 15 T cell receptor beta chains in this list originate from one sample, sequenced in a study of cytomegalovirus exposure and HLA in healthy donors. In the PCR, 60 Vbeta and 13 Jbeta primers were used. Sequencing used immunoSEQ multiplex PCR; TCRdb keeps in-frame clones, though not all of them. Among about 170,000 clones listed, around 80% were seen once. Sequencing input: PBMCs. The receptor source for this set is a man aged 18 to 29 in good health and CMV-seronegative.

This clone was counted only a few times. The V call is TRBV6-1, the J call TRBJ1-2, with D maybe TRBD1 (5 bases). The germline gives CDR1 MNHNS, CDR2 SASEGT. CDR3 size: 13 residues. Between the trimmed V and J ends, which lost 4 bases and 6 bases, there was a span of 12 bases. The CDR3 coding sequence is TGTGCCAGCAGTGTTCAGGGTACGGATGGCTACACCTTC. Protein sequence: CASSVQGTDGYTF.

This sequence joins TRBV19 and TRBJ1-1; D uncertain. Germline V CDR1 and CDR2: LNHDA, SQIVND (reference sequence). V was cut by 6 bases and J by 1 base, with 12 bases left in between. The CDR3 totals 14 residues. This chain's CDR3 is CASRRHGTNTEAFF. CDR3 sequence (DNA): TGTGCCAGTAGGAGGCACGGAACGAACACTGAAGCTTTCTTT.

This rearrangement joins TRBV7-9 to TRBJ2-1; D possibly corresponds to TRBD2 (7 bases). Germline CDR1 is SEHNR and CDR2 is FQNEAQ (reference sequence). Between the trimmed V and J ends, which lost 0 bases and 4 bases, there was a span of 19 bases. The length of the CDR3 is 18 residues. The CDR3 protein is CASSLAGGGRAVYNEQFF. DNA for the CDR3: TGTGCCAGCAGCTTAGCGGGCGGGGGCCGAGCCGTTTACAATGAGCAGTTCTTC.

This chain uses TRBV5-1 with TRBJ2-6; 7 nucleotides agree with TRBD1. CDR3 length: 17 amino acids. Per the germline V gene, CDR1 is SGHRS and CDR2 is YFSETQ. V trimming: 4 bases; J trimming: 2 bases; junction bases outside the gene matches: 9. In DNA form, the CDR3 reads TGCGCCAGCAGCGGCCGAGGGGGCCTAACTGGGGCCAACGTCCTGACTTTC. Residues: CASSGRGGLTGANVLTF.

The rearrangement uses TRBV6-6 and TRBJ1-1, with 7 positions matching TRBD1. Germline V CDR1 and CDR2: MNHNY, SVGAGI (reference sequence). The CDR3 sequence is 14 residues long. Trimming took 2 bases from V and 1 from J; bases not matched to a gene: 1. This CDR3 reads CASSYQGGNTEAFF. Written as DNA, the CDR3 is TGTGCCAGCAGTTACCAGGGGGGGAACACTGAAGCTTTCTTT.

This chain connects TRBV5-1 to TRBJ2-3, with TRBD2 matching over 7 bases. CDR3 length: 15 residues. V dropped 4 bases and J dropped 3; count of bases not matched to a gene: 8. The V gene's germline CDR1 is SGHRS and CDR2 YFSETQ. As DNA, the CDR3 is TGCGCCAGCAGCGCGAGGGCGGGGGAGACAGATACGCAGTATTTT. Translation: CASSARAGETDTQYF.

This clone was recorded once. The V gene is TRBV11-2, the J gene TRBJ2-3, with D perhaps matching TRBD2 (5 bases). CDR3 size: 15 residues. The V gene's germline CDR1 is SGHAT and CDR2 FQNNGV. V gave up 1 base and J gave up 4 bases, with 12 bases separating them. The CDR3 reads CASSLGLIGADTQYF. CDR3 nucleotide sequence: TGTGCCAGCAGCTTAGGTTTGATCGGGGCAGATACGCAGTATTTT.

The V gene is TRBV18, the J gene TRBJ2-3, with D maybe TRBD2 (6 bases). V lost 5 bases and J 2 bases, leaving 8 bases between the germline ends. Germline lookup yields CDR1 KGHSH and CDR2 LQKENI. This CDR3 comprises 13 residues. This CDR3 is CASSTGVTDTQYF. The CDR3 nucleotides are TGTGCCAGCTCAACGGGAGTCACAGATACGCAGTATTTT.

V usage is TRBV7-3 and J usage is TRBJ2-1; D is unresolved. In germline, CDR1 is SGHTA, CDR2 FQGTGA. The CDR3 has 13 residues. Trimming left V 5 bases short and J 1 base short, with 6 bases between. In nucleotides, the CDR3 is TGTGCCAGCAGCCCCGGGTCCTACAATGAGCAGTTCTTC. This translates into CASSPGSYNEQFF. The variable domain in full, completed from reference TRBV7-3 and TRBJ2-1, reads GAGVSQTPSNKVTEKGKYVELRCDPISGHTALYWYRQSLGQGPEFLIYFQGTGAADDSGLPNDRFFAVRPEGSVSTLKIQRTERGDSAVYLCASSPGSYNEQFFGPGTRLTVL.

The chain links TRBV6-1 to TRBJ2-2, with D possibly TRBD2 on 5 matching bases. Trimming took off 8 bases at V and 2 bases at J, with 15 bases between the two ends. The CDR3 is 15 amino acids. Germline CDR1 and CDR2: MNHNS and SASEGT. The CDR3 nucleotides read TGTGCCAGCCGTCGGGAAGTTCCCAACACCGGGGAGCTGTTTTTT. Translation: CASRREVPNTGELFF.

This sequence joins TRBV13 and TRBJ2-3; TRBD2 aligns across 13 bases. The germline V gene encodes CDR1 PRHDT and CDR2 FYEKMQ (reference sequence). The V gene end was trimmed by 6 bases and the J gene end by 4 bases; junction bases not matched to a gene: 10. The CDR3 has 17 residues. The CDR3 DNA reads TGTGCCAGCAGTCGTACTAGCGGGAGGGAGTCATCAGATACGCAGTATTTT. Amino acids: CASSRTSGRESSDTQYF. Filled out from reference TRBV13 and TRBJ2-3, the complete variable domain reads AAGVIQSPRHLIKEKRETATLKCYPIPRHDTVYWYQQGPGQDPQFLISFYEKMQSDKGSIPDRFSAQQFSDYHSELNMSSLELGDSALYFCASSRTSGRESSDTQYFGPGTRLTVL.

This clone came up once. The chain joins TRBV6-1 to TRBJ2-7, with no clear D. The CDR3 loop spans 12 amino acids. CDR1 MNHNS and CDR2 SASEGT come from the germline V gene. V was pared by 8 bases and J by 0 bases, with 8 bases between. CDR3 DNA: TGTGCCAGCTTTAGGAGCTCCTACGAGCAGTACTTC. It encodes CASFRSSYEQYF.

The chain recombines TRBV5-6 with TRBJ2-2; 11 bases agree with TRBD2. This CDR3 spans 16 amino acids. V lost 0 bases, J lost 4 bases, and 2 bases stayed unmatched. Germline CDR1 SGHDT, CDR2 YYEEEE. The CDR3 loop is CASSLGLAGLTGELFF. The DNA of the CDR3 is TGTGCCAGCAGCTTGGGACTAGCGGGACTCACCGGGGAGCTGTTTTTT.

About this clone itself: At one end, the junction sequence differs from germline, possibly due to a read error. The CDR3 nucleotides read TGTGCTAGCAGCCCATCGACAGCAATCCAAGAGACCCAGTACTTC. Amino acids: CASSPSTAIQETQYF. The chain recombines TRBV7-7 with TRBJ2-5; tentatively, D is TRBD1 (5 bases). Germline V gene sequence: CDR1 SSHAT, CDR2 FNYEAQ (reference sequence). The CDR3 is made up of 15 amino acids.

The rearrangement links TRBV27 to TRBJ2-1; 8 bases are shared with TRBD1. Germline CDR1 MNHEY, CDR2 SMNVEV (reference sequence). The CDR3 is made up of 14 amino acids. The J segment lost 8 bases and the V segment lost 6 bases, leaving 9 bases of the junction unmatched. The CDR3 DNA sequence: TGTGCCAGCAGGTACAGGGGGTTAGCGGATGAGCAGTTCTTC. Encoded protein: CASRYRGLADEQFF.